The present T cell receptor beta chain was sequenced within a study of cytomegalovirus exposure and HLA in healthy donors. About this clone: No antigen is known for it.

This CDR3 comprises 14 residues. V lost 2 bases, J lost 5 bases, and 12 bases lay in between. The germline V gene has CDR1 MNHEY and CDR2 SMNVEV (reference sequence). The primer mix had 60 Vbeta and 13 Jbeta primers. Clones were read by immunoSEQ multiplex PCR, and TCRdb kept only the in-frame ones, dropping some. This table has 150,000 to 200,000 clones, almost 80% appearing once. Points from the study as a whole: A later look showed TCR association rates differing by HLA locus, highest for DRB1 and lowest for HLA-C.

This clonotype originated in a man younger than 35 in good health and CMV-seropositive. The sequenced sample was PBMCs. V is TRBV27 and J is TRBJ1-1; D perhaps matches TRBD1 (6 bases). Written as DNA, the CDR3 is TGTGCCAGCAGTTTAGGGGGGGCACGGACTGAAGCTTTCTTT. As protein: CASSLGGARTEAFF.